What follows are 23 T cell receptor beta chains derived from one specimen sequenced in a study of blood T cell repertoires in COVID-19. TCRdb keeps only in-frame clones here, not all; method: immunoSEQ multiplex PCR. The data contain a few hundred thousand clones, roughly 90% of them singletons. What was sequenced was peripheral blood. The origin of the receptors is a man aged 35 to 55 with acute or convalescent COVID-19.

The rearrangement joins TRBV9 to TRBJ2-5; 9 nucleotides agree with TRBD2. The CDR3 contains 15 residues. Germline V lookup: CDR1 SGDLS, CDR2 YYNGEE. With V trimmed by 4 bases and J by 4 bases, 8 bases remained unmatched. CDR3 region: CASSLMGSGGETQYF. CDR3 coding DNA: TGTGCCAGCAGCCTAATGGGTAGCGGGGGAGAGACCCAGTACTTC.

This chain uses TRBV5-1 with TRBJ1-1; 8 bases line up with TRBD1. The CDR3 extends over 15 amino acids. Germline CDR1 SGHRS, CDR2 YFSETQ. V shed 7 bases, J shed 5 bases, and the junction held 13 bases outside the gene matches. CDR3 loop: CASQPGGTGSTEAFF. Here the CDR3 DNA reads TGCGCCAGCCAACCGGGCGGGACAGGCAGTACTGAAGCTTTCTTT.

This chain joins TRBV6-6 and TRBJ2-2; no clear D gene. Trimming took off 7 bases at V and 1 base at J, with 10 bases between the two ends. The V gene's germline CDR1 is MNHNY and CDR2 SVGAGI (reference sequence). The CDR3 consists of 14 residues. CDR3 sequence reads: CASKGQRNTGELFF. In DNA form, the CDR3 reads TGTGCCAGCAAAGGCCAGCGGAACACCGGGGAGCTGTTTTTT.

The gene calls are TRBV2 and TRBJ1-6; D is ambiguous. Trimming left V 5 bases short and J 7 bases short, with 15 bases between. This CDR3 has 15 residues. Per the germline V gene, CDR1 is SNHLY and CDR2 is FYNNEI. For the CDR3, the DNA is TGTGCCAGCAGTCCCCCCGCCCGACAAAATTCACCCCTCCACTTT. It is translated as CASSPPARQNSPLHF.

The chain has TRBV3-1 (or the pseudogene TRBV3-2) and TRBJ2-1; TRBD2 is a possible D gene (6 bases). CDR3 size: 13 residues. In germline, CDR1 is LGHDT, CDR2 YNNKEL (reference sequence). V gave up 1 base and J gave up 7 bases, with 8 bases separating them. CDR3 sequence reads: CASSQGDLNEQFF. CDR3 in DNA: TGTGCCAGCAGCCAAGGGGACTTGAATGAGCAGTTCTTC.

V is TRBV27 and J is TRBJ1-1; 11 nucleotides agree with TRBD1. The CDR3 contains 17 residues. The trim removed 6 bases at V and 4 bases at J, leaving 13 bases unmatched. Germline CDR1 and CDR2: MNHEY and SMNVEV (reference sequence). The CDR3 sequence: CASSFLRDRGYGTEAFF. The CDR3 DNA reads as TGTGCCAGCAGCTTCTTGAGGGACAGGGGGTATGGCACTGAAGCTTTCTTT.

The chain has TRBV6-5 and TRBJ2-7; 7 positions match TRBD1. Losses at the gene ends were 9 bases for V and 5 bases for J; bases not matched to a gene: 10. CDR1 MNHEY and CDR2 SVGAGI come from the germline V gene. The CDR3 covers 13 residues. The DNA for the CDR3 is TGTGCCAGTGAGGGACAGACTCCCAACGAGCAGTACTTC. Translation: CASEGQTPNEQYF.

This clone appeared a few times. The genes are TRBV5-6 and TRBJ1-5; tentatively, D is TRBD1 (6 bases). Germline V gene sequence: CDR1 SGHDT, CDR2 YYEEEE. The CDR3 sequence is 15 residues long. The germline V and J ends were trimmed by 4 bases and 0 bases, with 11 bases remaining between them. DNA of the CDR3: TGTGCCAGCAGCCTGGGACACGTTAGCAATCAGCCCCAGCATTTT. Its protein is CASSLGHVSNQPQHF.

In its sample, this clone was seen a few times. V and J are TRBV19 and TRBJ1-6; the D gene is possibly TRBD1 (6 bases). Germline V gene data show CDR1 as LNHDA and CDR2 as SQIVND (reference sequence). V was trimmed by 5 bases and J by 9 bases, leaving 14 bases between them. This CDR3 has 14 amino acids. In nucleotides, the CDR3 is TGTGCCAGTAGTCCAACAGGGCTGGGTTCACCCCTCCACTTT. As protein: CASSPTGLGSPLHF.

A single count supports this clone. The chain employs TRBV6-6 and TRBJ1-3; 9 bases are a match to TRBD1. The junction had 7 bases not matched to a gene; V was cut back by 5 bases and J by 2 bases. The CDR3 loop spans 16 amino acids. Germline loops: CDR1 MNHNY, CDR2 SVGAGI (reference sequence). The CDR3 region is CASSTPDRGAGNTIYF. Here the CDR3 DNA reads TGTGCCAGCAGTACCCCGGACAGGGGAGCTGGAAACACCATATATTTT.

There are a few counts of this clone. The chain recombines TRBV7-9 with TRBJ1-6; TRBD1 might be the D (5 bases). CDR1 and CDR2 (germline): SEHNR, FQNEAQ (reference sequence). The CDR3 loop spans 13 amino acids. V was clipped by 7 bases and J by 10 bases, with 14 bases between them. CDR3 sequence: CASTSVWGSPLHF. The CDR3 nucleotides are TGTGCCAGCACCTCGGTTTGGGGCTCACCCCTCCACTTT.

V gene TRBV28 combines with J gene TRBJ1-1; 8 bases align to TRBD1. CDR1 is MDHEN, CDR2 SYDVKM, per germline. This CDR3 has 18 residues. The V gene end was trimmed by 6 bases and the J gene end by 4 bases; junction bases not matched to a gene: 19. CDR3 bases: TGTGCCAGCAGGGAACCAGGGGGCGCGGTATATGTAAGCACTGAAGCTTTCTTT. It specifies CASREPGGAVYVSTEAFF.

V gene TRBV28 combines with J gene TRBJ2-7; possibly TRBD2 for D (5 bases). The V end was cut by 6 bases, the J end by 0 bases, with 15 bases between. The CDR3 covers 15 residues. The germline V gene encodes CDR1 MDHEN and CDR2 SYDVKM. CDR3 sequence (DNA): TGTGCCAGCAGACCCCCGGCTAGCAACTCCTACGAGCAGTACTTC. Translation gives CASRPPASNSYEQYF.

The rearrangement joins TRBV5-1 to TRBJ2-1; possible D gene TRBD1, 6 bases. The CDR3 length is 17 residues. The germline CDR1 and CDR2 sequences are SGHRS and YFSETQ. V lost 4 bases and J lost 0, with 17 bases in between. CDR3 bases: TGCGCCAGCAGCCCGGACAGTCGATCAAGCTCCTACAATGAGCAGTTCTTC. Its protein is CASSPDSRSSSYNEQFF.

The V and J genes are TRBV6-2 or TRBV6-3 and TRBJ2-2; D gene unclear. This CDR3 comprises 15 residues. Looked up from germline, CDR1 is MNHEY and CDR2 is SVGEGT. The germline V and J ends were trimmed by 0 bases and 9 bases, with 14 bases remaining between them. Written as DNA, the CDR3 is TGTGCCAGCAGTTACTCGTTCCGCGGTGGCTGGGAGCTGTTTTTT. Translated, it gives CASSYSFRGGWELFF.

This clone came up once. The gene calls are TRBV28 and TRBJ1-1; TRBD1 might be the D (5 bases). Germline CDR1 is MDHEN and CDR2 is SYDVKM. The CDR3 runs 13 residues. Deletions cut 5 bases from V and 5 bases from J, with 12 bases between. The DNA for the CDR3 is TGTGCCAGCAGTAACCTCGGGGGGACTGAAGCTTTCTTT. It yields the protein CASSNLGGTEAFF. The whole variable domain, remainder taken from reference TRBV28 and TRBJ1-1, is DVKVTQSSRYLVKRTGEKVFLECVQDMDHENMFWYRQDPGLGLRLIYFSYDVKMKEKGDIPEGYSVSREKKERFSLILESASTNQTSMYLCASSNLGGTEAFFGQGTRLTVV.

The chain has TRBV4-2 and TRBJ2-3; 10 bases agree with TRBD2. The CDR3 totals 16 residues. Losses at the gene ends were 6 bases for V and 4 bases for J; bases not matched to a gene: 10. The germline CDR1 and CDR2 sequences are LGHNA and YNFKEQ. The CDR3 sequence: CASRKEASGGSDTQYF. CDR3 bases: TGTGCCAGCAGAAAGGAGGCTAGCGGGGGATCAGATACGCAGTATTTT.

The chain recombines TRBV19 with TRBJ1-2, with a tentative D call TRBD1 (5 bases). CDR1 LNHDA and CDR2 SQIVND come from the germline V gene (reference sequence). CDR3 length: 16 residues. V shed 4 bases and J shed 7 bases, with 22 bases lying between them. The CDR3 loop reads CASSTLQVLVGGGYTF. The CDR3 nucleotides are TGTGCCAGTAGTACTCTACAAGTTTTGGTCGGGGGTGGCTACACCTTC.

The gene calls are TRBV20-1 and TRBJ1-3; D not resolved. Per germline, CDR1 DFQATT and CDR2 SNEGSKA (reference sequence). V shed 4 bases and J shed 7 bases, with 8 bases lying between them. This CDR3 has 11 residues. CDR3 DNA sequence: TGCAGTGCTATTTCCCGTAACACCATATATTTT. Its protein product is CSAISRNTIYF.

V gene TRBV11-1 combines with J gene TRBJ2-7; no clear D. The CDR3 runs 13 residues. V lost 3 bases and J 1 base, leaving 7 bases between the germline ends. CDR1 and CDR2 (germline): SGHAT, FQDESV (reference sequence). The chain's CDR3 is CASSLRRSYEQYF. CDR3 nucleotide sequence: TGTGCCAGCAGCTTGAGGCGGTCCTACGAGCAGTACTTC.

V usage is TRBV6-6 and J usage is TRBJ1-2, with D unresolved. This CDR3 region has 13 residues. V was pared by 10 bases and J by 3 bases, with 15 bases between. CDR1 MNHNY and CDR2 SVGAGI come from the germline V gene (reference sequence). The CDR3 sequence: CATRVTQYYGYTF. DNA of the CDR3: TGTGCCACCCGGGTGACTCAGTACTATGGCTACACCTTC.

This chain connects TRBV28 to TRBJ1-5, with D unclear. Trimming removed 3 bases from V and 5 bases from J, with 14 bases in between. The CDR3 extends over 15 amino acids. Germline CDR1 is MDHEN and CDR2 is SYDVKM. DNA for the CDR3: TGTGCCAGCAGTTTGGGCGGGTTAGTGTATCAGCCCCAGCATTTT. It translates to CASSLGGLVYQPQHF.

The CDR3: CASSQEYRADEKLFF. The CDR3 DNA reads as TGCGCCAGCAGCCAAGAATACAGGGCCGATGAAAAACTGTTTTTT. V gene TRBV4-3 combines with J gene TRBJ1-4, with D perhaps TRBD1 (6 bases). Between the trimmed V and J ends, which lost 0 bases and 6 bases, there was a span of 11 bases. The CDR3 extends over 15 amino acids. The germline V gene has CDR1 LGHNA and CDR2 YSLEER.